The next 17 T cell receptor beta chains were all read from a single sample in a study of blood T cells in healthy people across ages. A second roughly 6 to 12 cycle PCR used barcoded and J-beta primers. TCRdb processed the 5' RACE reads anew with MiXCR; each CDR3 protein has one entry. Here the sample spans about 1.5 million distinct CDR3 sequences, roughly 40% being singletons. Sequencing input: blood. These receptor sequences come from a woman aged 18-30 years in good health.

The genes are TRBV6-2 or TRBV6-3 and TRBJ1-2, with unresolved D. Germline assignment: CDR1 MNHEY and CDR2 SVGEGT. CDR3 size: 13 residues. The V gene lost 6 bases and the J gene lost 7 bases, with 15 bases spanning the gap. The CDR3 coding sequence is TGTGCCAGCAGAGGCGACGGACTCTCTGGCTACACCTTC. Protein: CASRGDGLSGYTF.

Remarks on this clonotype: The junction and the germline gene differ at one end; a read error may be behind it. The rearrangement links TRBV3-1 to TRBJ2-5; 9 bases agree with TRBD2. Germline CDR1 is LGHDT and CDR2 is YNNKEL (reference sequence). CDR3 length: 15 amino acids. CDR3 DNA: TGTGCCAGCAACCAAGGCGGGGGGGTCGTAAAGACCCAGTACTTC. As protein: CASNQGGGVVKTQYF.

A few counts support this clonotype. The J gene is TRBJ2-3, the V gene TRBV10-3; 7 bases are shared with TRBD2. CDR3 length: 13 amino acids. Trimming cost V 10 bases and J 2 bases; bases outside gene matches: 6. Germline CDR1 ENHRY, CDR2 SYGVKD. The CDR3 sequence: CASALADTDTQYF. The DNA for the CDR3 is TGTGCCAGTGCGCTAGCGGACACAGATACGCAGTATTTT.

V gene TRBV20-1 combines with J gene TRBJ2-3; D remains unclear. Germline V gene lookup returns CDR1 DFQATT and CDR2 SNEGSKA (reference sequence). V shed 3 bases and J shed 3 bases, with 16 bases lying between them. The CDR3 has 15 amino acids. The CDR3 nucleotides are TGCAGTGCTAGCCTCTCTGGCTCGAGGACAGATACGCAGTATTTT. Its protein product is CSASLSGSRTDTQYF.

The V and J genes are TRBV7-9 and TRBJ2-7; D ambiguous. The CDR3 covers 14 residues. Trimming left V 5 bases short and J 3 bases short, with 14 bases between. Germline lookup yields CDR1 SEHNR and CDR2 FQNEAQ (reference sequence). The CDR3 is CASSPLSLDYEQYF. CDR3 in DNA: TGTGCCAGCAGCCCTTTGTCCCTCGACTACGAGCAGTACTTC.

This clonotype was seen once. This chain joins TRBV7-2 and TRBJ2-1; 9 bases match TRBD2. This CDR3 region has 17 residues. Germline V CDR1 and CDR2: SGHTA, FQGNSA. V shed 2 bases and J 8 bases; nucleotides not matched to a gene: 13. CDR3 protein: CASSLSAPLAGRDEQFF. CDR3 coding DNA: TGTGCCAGCAGCTTATCGGCTCCTCTAGCGGGGAGGGATGAGCAGTTCTTC.

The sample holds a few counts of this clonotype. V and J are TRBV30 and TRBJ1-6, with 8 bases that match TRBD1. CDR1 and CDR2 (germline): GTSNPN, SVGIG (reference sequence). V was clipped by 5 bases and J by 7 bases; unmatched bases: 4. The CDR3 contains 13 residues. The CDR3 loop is CAWQGQGNSPLHF. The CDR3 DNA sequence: TGTGCCTGGCAAGGACAGGGAAATTCACCCCTCCACTTT.

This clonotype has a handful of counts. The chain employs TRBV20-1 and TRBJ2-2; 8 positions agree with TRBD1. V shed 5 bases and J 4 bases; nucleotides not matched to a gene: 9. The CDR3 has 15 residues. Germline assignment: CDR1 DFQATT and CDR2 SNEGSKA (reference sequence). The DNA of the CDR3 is TGCAGTGCTTCGGGGACAGGAATCGGCACCGGGGAGCTGTTTTTT. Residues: CSASGTGIGTGELFF.

The CDR3 region is CASSLTGTGEQPQHF. The CDR3 DNA sequence: TGTGCCAGCAGTTTGACCGGGACAGGGGAACAGCCCCAGCATTTT. This chain links TRBV7-6 with TRBJ1-5; 10 bases map to TRBD1. This CDR3 is 15 amino acids long. Germline lookup yields CDR1 SGHVS and CDR2 FNYEAQ. V was pared by 6 bases and J by 7 bases, with 9 bases of the junction left unmatched.

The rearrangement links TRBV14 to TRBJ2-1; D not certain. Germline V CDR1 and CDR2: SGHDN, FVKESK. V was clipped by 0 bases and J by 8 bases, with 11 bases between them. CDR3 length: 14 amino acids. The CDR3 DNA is TGTGCCAGCAGCCAAGACCTATTTGGGGATGAGCAGTTCTTC. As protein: CASSQDLFGDEQFF.

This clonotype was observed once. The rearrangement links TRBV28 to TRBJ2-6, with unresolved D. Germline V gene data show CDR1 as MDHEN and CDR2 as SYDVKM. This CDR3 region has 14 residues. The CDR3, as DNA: TGTGCAGGCCGGCGTAGCCCTGGGGCCAACGTCCTGACTTTC. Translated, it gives CAGRRSPGANVLTF.

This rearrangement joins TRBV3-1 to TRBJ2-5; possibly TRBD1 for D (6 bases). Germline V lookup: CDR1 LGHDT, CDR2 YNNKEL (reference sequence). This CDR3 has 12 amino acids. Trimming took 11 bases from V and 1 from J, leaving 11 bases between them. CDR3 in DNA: TGTGCCTCCGGACAGATCCAAGAGACCCAGTACTTC. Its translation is CASGQIQETQYF.

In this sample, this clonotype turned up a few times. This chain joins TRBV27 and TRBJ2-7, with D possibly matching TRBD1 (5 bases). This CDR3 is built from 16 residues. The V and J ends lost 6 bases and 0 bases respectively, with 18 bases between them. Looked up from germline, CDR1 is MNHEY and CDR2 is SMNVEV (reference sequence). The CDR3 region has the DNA TGTGCCAGCAGCGAGGCGGCAGGGATAAGCTCCTACGAGCAGTACTTC. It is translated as CASSEAAGISSYEQYF.

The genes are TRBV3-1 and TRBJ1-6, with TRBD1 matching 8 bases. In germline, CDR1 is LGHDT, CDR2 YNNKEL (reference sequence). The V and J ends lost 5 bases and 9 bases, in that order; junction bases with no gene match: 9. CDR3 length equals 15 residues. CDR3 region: CASSSGQGGGSPLHF. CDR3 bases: TGTGCCAGCAGCTCCGGACAGGGAGGAGGTTCACCCCTCCACTTT.

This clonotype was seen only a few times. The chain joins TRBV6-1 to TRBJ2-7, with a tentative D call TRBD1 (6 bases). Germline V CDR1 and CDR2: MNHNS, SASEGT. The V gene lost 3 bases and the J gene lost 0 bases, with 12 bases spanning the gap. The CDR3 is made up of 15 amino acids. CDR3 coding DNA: TGTGCCAGCAGTGACAGGGGTGAAAGCTCCTACGAGCAGTACTTC. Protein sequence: CASSDRGESSYEQYF.

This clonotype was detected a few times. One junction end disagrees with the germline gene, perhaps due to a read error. The CDR3 bases are TGCGCCAGCAGATTGGGGAGCAACAATGAGCAGTTCTTC. Its protein product is CASRLGSNNEQFF. This chain uses TRBV5-1 with TRBJ2-1, with D perhaps TRBD2 (5 bases). Germline CDR1 reads SGHRS; CDR2 reads YFSETQ. The CDR3 is 13 residues long. Drawing the rest from reference TRBV5-1 and TRBJ2-1, the complete variable domain is KAGVTQTPRYLIKTRGQQVTLSCSPISGHRSVSWYQQTPGQGLQFLFEYFSETQRNKGNFPGRFSGRQFSNSRSEMNVSTLELGDSALYLCASRLGSNNEQFFGPGTRLTVL.

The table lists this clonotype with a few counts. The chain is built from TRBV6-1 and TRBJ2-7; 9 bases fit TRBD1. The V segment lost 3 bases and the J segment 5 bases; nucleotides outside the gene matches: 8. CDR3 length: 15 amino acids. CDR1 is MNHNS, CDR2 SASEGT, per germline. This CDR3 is CASSESPRTGDEQYF. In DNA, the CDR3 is TGTGCCAGCAGTGAGTCGCCGAGGACAGGGGACGAGCAGTACTTC.